These T cell receptor beta chains were read from a single sample in a study of T-cell memory formation after mild COVID-19. TCRdb ran MiXCR on the 5' RACE reads and lists one entry per CDR3 protein. There are about 320,000 distinct CDR3 sequences in the sample; roughly an eighth occur only once, and around a fifth lies in the top ten. Sequenced: PBMCs or a T cell subset sorted from them (not recorded which). Source of these receptors: a man aged 18-30 years who had mild COVID-19 (a few samples of this study predate the infection). Cell type and time point are not known. The CDR3 runs from the conserved cysteine through the conserved F or W. Fields, in order: D gene, J gene, V gene, clone size, CDR3 protein, CDR3 DNA. A D gene is named only where the DNA matches it firmly. Clone size, where shown, is once, few, many, or a class for clones that have expanded.

- | TRBJ2-3 | TRBV20-1 | few | CSAPGGPAHQGDTQYF | TGCAGTGCGCCCGGAGGCCCCGCACATCAGGGGGATACGCAGTATTTT
- | TRBJ1-1 | TRBV27 | - | CASSFQGTNTEAFF | TGTGCCAGCAGTTTTCAGGGGACAAACACTGAAGCTTTCTTT
- | TRBJ1-2 | TRBV4-1 | many | CASSRGDYGYTF | TGCGCCAGCAGTCGGGGGGACTATGGCTACACCTTC
TRBD1 | TRBJ1-1 | TRBV7-9 | - | CASSASGTGGNTEAFF | TGTGCCAGCAGCGCATCCGGGACAGGGGGAAACACTGAAGCTTTCTTT
- | TRBJ2-1 | TRBV20-1 | - | CSARDSKHDEQFF | TGCAGTGCCCGGGACTCCAAGCATGATGAGCAGTTCTTC
TRBD1 | TRBJ2-5 | TRBV9 | once | CASSVEDRAKTQYF | TGTGCCAGCAGCGTAGAAGACAGGGCTAAGACCCAGTACTTC
TRBD1 | TRBJ1-2 | TRBV15 | - | CATSTGGADGYTF | TGTGCCACCAGCACAGGGGGCGCGGATGGCTACACCTTC
- | TRBJ2-1 | TRBV9 | - | CASSVGRGGLTDNEQFF | TGTGCCAGCAGCGTCGGACGTGGCGGTCTTACGGACAATGAGCAGTTCTTC
- | TRBJ1-1 | TRBV7-2 | - | CASSLAPGQLLTEAFF | TGTGCCAGCAGCTTAGCGCCAGGACAGCTACTCACTGAAGCTTTCTTT
TRBD1 | TRBJ1-6 | TRBV7-2 | - | CASSFDRANSPLHF | TGTGCCAGCAGCTTCGACAGGGCAAATTCACCCCTCCACTTT
- | TRBJ1-4 | TRBV7-2 | few | CASSLRAGRGEKLFF | TGTGCCAGCAGCTTGAGAGCGGGGAGGGGCGAAAAACTGTTTTTT
- | TRBJ1-3 | TRBV7-2 | few | CASSLERSSGNTIYF | TGTGCCAGCAGCCTTGAAAGGAGCTCTGGAAACACCATATATTTT
- | TRBJ1-5 | TRBV7-2 | few | CASSSLPAGGGQPQHF | TGTGCCAGCAGCTCCCTACCGGCGGGCGGCGGTCAGCCCCAGCATTTT
TRBD2 | TRBJ2-5 | TRBV6-5 | - | CASSYGRGGQRETQYF | TGTGCCAGCAGTTACGGCCGGGGGGGCCAAAGAGAGACCCAGTACTTC
TRBD1 | TRBJ1-4 | TRBV6-6 | - | CASSPGTGYEKLFF | TGTGCCAGCAGCCCCGGGACAGGATATGAAAAACTGTTTTTT
TRBD1 | TRBJ1-4 | TRBV7-9 | few | CASRPTGLNEKLFF | TGTGCCAGCAGACCGACAGGGTTAAATGAAAAACTGTTTTTT
- | TRBJ1-2 | TRBV4-1 | many | CASSHGGGGIYGYTF | TGCGCCAGCAGCCATGGCGGGGGCGGTATCTATGGCTACACCTTC
- | TRBJ1-4 | TRBV6-5 | few | CASSPRGGAHGTNEKLFF | TGTGCCAGCAGTCCCCGTGGCGGGGCGCATGGCACTAATGAAAAACTGTTTTTT
TRBD1 | TRBJ2-7 | TRBV5-1 | many | CASSPIDRELDEQYF | TGCGCCAGCAGCCCTATTGACAGGGAGCTGGACGAGCAGTACTTC
TRBD1 | TRBJ1-1 | TRBV4-2 | - | CASSAGQGAVTEAFF | TGTGCCAGCAGCGCGGGACAGGGCGCGGTCACTGAAGCTTTCTTT
- | TRBJ2-7 | TRBV2 | - | CASSERFGGRTYEQYF | TGTGCCAGCAGTGAGCGTTTCGGCGGCCGAACCTACGAGCAGTACTTC
- | TRBJ1-2 | TRBV10-3 | few | CAISGGEDGYTF | TGTGCCATCAGTGGGGGGGAGGATGGCTACACCTTC
- | TRBJ2-5 | TRBV7-9 | - | CASSRSAETQYF | TGTGCCAGCAGCCGTTCCGCGGAGACCCAGTACTTC
TRBD1 | TRBJ1-3 | TRBV29-1 | - | CSVWTGAGNTIYF | TGCAGCGTCTGGACAGGGGCTGGAAACACCATATATTTT
- | TRBJ1-6 | TRBV20-1 | many | CSASGPGGVWPLHF | TGCAGTGCTTCCGGCCCGGGAGGCGTATGGCCCCTCCACTTT
TRBD2 | TRBJ2-5 | TRBV4-1 | - | CASSQVLAGGEETQYF | TGCGCCAGCAGCCAAGTCCTAGCGGGGGGGGAAGAGACCCAGTACTTC
- | TRBJ2-2 | TRBV7-9 | - | CASGGKGLLTGELFF | TGTGCCAGCGGGGGAAAGGGACTCCTCACCGGGGAGCTGTTTTTT
- | TRBJ2-2 | TRBV5-8 | - | CASSPYRDIRELFF | TGTGCCAGCAGCCCCTATCGGGACATACGGGAGCTGTTTTTT
- | TRBJ1-1 | TRBV7-2 | few | CASSRWQVTNTEAFF | TGTGCCAGCAGCCGGTGGCAGGTGACTAACACTGAAGCTTTCTTT
TRBD2 | TRBJ2-3 | TRBV10-1 | few | CASSSGASTDTQYF | TGCGCCAGCAGTAGCGGGGCTAGCACAGATACGCAGTATTTT
TRBD1 | TRBJ2-1 | TRBV5-1 | - | CASSLTTGVNEQFF | TGCGCCAGCAGCTTGACGACAGGGGTCAATGAGCAGTTCTTC
TRBD2 | TRBJ2-3 | TRBV24-1 | - | CATSEAGGNTDTQYF | TGTGCCACCAGTGAGGCGGGGGGGAACACAGATACGCAGTATTTT
- | TRBJ2-3 | TRBV12-3/TRBV12-4 | - | CASSERRGSTDTQYF | TGTGCCAGCAGTGAGCGACGGGGGTCCACAGATACGCAGTATTTT
TRBD1 | TRBJ1-5 | TRBV5-5 | few | CASSRQGDEPQHF | TGTGCCAGCAGTAGACAGGGAGATGAGCCCCAGCATTTT
- | TRBJ1-1 | TRBV5-6 | few | CASSLNAGVEAFF | TGTGCCAGCAGCTTGAATGCAGGGGTTGAAGCTTTCTTT
- | TRBJ2-3 | TRBV21-1 | - | CASSKGGRSGDTQYF | TGTGCCAGCAGCAAAGGAGGCAGGAGCGGGGATACGCAGTATTTT
TRBD2 | TRBJ2-1 | TRBV7-9 | few | CASSLVSGGPDNEQFF | TGTGCCAGCAGCTTAGTTAGCGGGGGGCCGGACAATGAGCAGTTCTTC
- | TRBJ2-3 | TRBV6-5 | - | CASSRTPGFTDTQYF | TGTGCCAGCAGTCGTACCCCGGGATTCACAGATACGCAGTATTTT
- | TRBJ2-6 | TRBV5-1 | - | CASSLGGPSGANVLTF | TGCGCCAGCAGCTTGGGGGGTCCCTCTGGGGCCAACGTCCTGACTTTC
- | TRBJ2-3 | TRBV4-3 | few | CASSQLPRAGGTDTQYF | TGCGCCAGCAGCCAGTTGCCGCGGGCTGGGGGGACAGATACGCAGTATTTT
TRBD1 | TRBJ2-7 | TRBV5-1 | many | CASSLGDSTYEQYF | TGCGCCAGCAGCTTGGGGGACAGCACCTACGAGCAGTACTTC
TRBD1 | TRBJ2-7 | TRBV14 | few | CASSPLGQGAYEQYF | TGTGCCAGCAGCCCCCTAGGGCAGGGGGCCTACGAGCAGTACTTC
- | TRBJ2-3 | TRBV5-1 | few | CASSLGTPTDTQYF | TGCGCCAGCAGCTTAGGGACCCCCACAGATACGCAGTATTTT
- | TRBJ2-7 | TRBV10-3 | few | CAISDGSGNPNEQYF | TGTGCCATCAGTGATGGTTCAGGCAATCCTAACGAGCAGTACTTC